Listed here is a single T cell receptor beta chain. The antigen is undetermined. TCR alpha and TCR beta cDNA libraries carrying sample barcodes and UMIs were produced by 5'RACE using constant-segment primers. TCRdb ran MiXCR on the 5' RACE reads and lists one entry per CDR3 protein. The sample comprises 500,000 to 650,000 distinct CDR3 sequences, roughly 21% of which are singletons, and roughly 8.3% rests with the top ten. These data belong to a study of T-cell memory formation after mild COVID-19. About the study: TCR clusters largely stayed donor specific. Broader study findings: Second-wave clones with a day 37 peak had unconfirmed SARS-CoV-2 specificity. There was a balanced CD4/CD8 profile in clones contracting day 15 to 85, and later expanders leaned CD4+.

Specimen: PBMCs or a T cell subset sorted from them (not recorded which). This receptor was taken from an adult woman who had mild COVID-19 (a few samples of this study predate the infection). Cell type and time point are not known.

The CDR3: CASSAFGDSYNEQFF. In DNA, the CDR3 is TGTGCCAGCAGCGCGTTCGGGGACTCCTACAATGAGCAGTTCTTC. The rearrangement links TRBV9 to TRBJ2-1, with D perhaps matching TRBD2 (5 bases). V was trimmed by 3 bases and J by 0 bases, leaving 10 bases between them. CDR3 length equals 15 residues. Germline V gives CDR1 SGDLS, CDR2 YYNGEE.